The 31 T cell receptor beta chains given below trace back to one sample, sequenced in a study of T-cell reconstitution after alpha-beta-depleted transplantation in children. Unique molecular identifiers were used in preparing the TCRbeta library. One entry per CDR3 protein, called by TCRdb with MiXCR from the PCR reads. Of just over 950,000 distinct CDR3 sequences listed, about 29% were seen once; the top ten hold roughly 27%. The sequenced sample was PBMCs, mostly from graft donor cells, obtained 360 days after TCRalphabeta/CD19-depleted stem cell transplant. The receptors shown here come from a boy under two years old who had a stem cell transplant for SCID, so the T cells may come from the graft donor.

This clonotype occurred a few times. This rearrangement joins TRBV20-1 to TRBJ1-1, with D unresolved. CDR3 length: 12 amino acids. Germline V lookup: CDR1 DFQATT, CDR2 SNEGSKA (reference sequence). The V end lost 3 bases, the J end lost 1 base, and 6 bases lay between the germline ends. The CDR3 reads CSARQANTEAFF. Written as DNA, the CDR3 is TGCAGTGCTAGGCAAGCGAACACTGAAGCTTTCTTT.

This rearrangement joins TRBV7-9 to TRBJ2-6, with 7 bases fitting TRBD1. The germline CDR1 and CDR2 sequences are SEHNR and FQNEAQ (reference sequence). V lost 4 bases to trimming and J lost 1 base; unmatched junction nucleotides: 7. The CDR3 has 17 residues. Here the CDR3 reads CASSSERGRSGANVLTF. CDR3 nucleotide sequence: TGTGCCAGCAGCTCGGAAAGGGGGCGATCTGGGGCCAACGTCCTGACTTTC.

This chain links TRBV12-3 or TRBV12-4 with TRBJ1-2; 10 nucleotides align to TRBD1. CDR3 length: 13 residues. The trim removed 10 bases at V and 1 base at J, leaving 3 bases unmatched. CDR3: CANGQGGNYGYTF. The CDR3 region has the DNA TGTGCCAACGGACAGGGGGGTAACTATGGCTACACCTTC.

This chain links TRBV6-5 with TRBJ2-1, with D hard to call. V lost 2 bases and J lost 0, with 8 bases in between. Looked up from germline, CDR1 is MNHEY and CDR2 is SVGAGI. CDR3 length equals 15 residues. The CDR3 loop is CASSYEFSSYNEQFF. CDR3 sequence (DNA): TGTGCCAGCAGTTACGAGTTTAGCTCCTACAATGAGCAGTTCTTC.

A few counts support this clonotype. V is TRBV12-3 or TRBV12-4 and J is TRBJ1-6; D remains unclear. Deletions cut 6 bases from V and 6 bases from J, with 15 bases between. This CDR3 has 15 amino acids. The CDR3 reads CASSPDIIRNSPLHF. CDR3 DNA sequence: TGTGCCAGCAGCCCCGATATAATCCGTAATTCACCCCTCCACTTT.

This clonotype was seen only a few times. J is TRBJ2-5 and V is TRBV25-1, with D perhaps TRBD1 (5 bases). The CDR3 is 16 residues long. Trimming removed 0 bases at V and 4 bases at J, with 15 bases between. Per the germline V gene, CDR1 is MGHDK and CDR2 is SYGVNS. In nucleotides, the CDR3 is TGTGCCAGCAGTGAATATATGTCAGGGAAGGGAGAGACCCAGTACTTC. Protein: CASSEYMSGKGETQYF.

The gene calls are TRBV5-6 and TRBJ1-2; D is unresolved. CDR1 and CDR2 from the germline V gene are SGHDT and YYEEEE. The CDR3 has 13 amino acids. V gave up 4 bases and J gave up 1 base, with 8 bases separating them. DNA for the CDR3: TGTGCCAGCAGCCCGGCAGATAACTATGGCTACACCTTC. Protein: CASSPADNYGYTF.

V usage is TRBV20-1 and J usage is TRBJ2-1, with 12 bases matching TRBD2. Germline V CDR1 and CDR2: DFQATT, SNEGSKA (reference sequence). The CDR3 loop spans 16 amino acids. V lost 3 bases and J lost 4; bases outside the gene matches: 7. CDR3 in amino acids: CSARKLAGGPYNEQFF. CDR3 bases: TGCAGTGCTAGGAAACTAGCGGGGGGCCCGTACAATGAGCAGTTCTTC.

Only a few counts were recorded for this clonotype. For the CDR3, the DNA is TGCAGCGTTGTACCGGGACAGGGTCTCGGTGGCTACACCTTC. Protein product: CSVVPGQGLGGYTF. The chain has TRBV29-1 and TRBJ1-2, with 9 bases that match TRBD1. Losses at the gene ends were 4 bases for V and 7 bases for J; bases not matched to a gene: 10. The CDR3 runs 14 residues. CDR1 SQVTM and CDR2 ANQGSEA come from the germline V gene. The full variable domain, its missing parts supplied by reference TRBV29-1 and TRBJ1-2, is SAVISQKPSRDICQRGTSLTIQCQVDSQVTMMFWYRQQPGQSLTLIATANQGSEATYESGFVIDKFPISRPNLTFSTLTVSNMSPEDSSIYLCSVVPGQGLGGYTFGSGTRLTVV.

The chain couples TRBV9 to TRBJ2-3, with D maybe TRBD1 (6 bases). Looked up from germline, CDR1 is SGDLS and CDR2 is YYNGEE. Trimming took off 0 bases at V and 3 bases at J, with 14 bases between the two ends. The CDR3 consists of 16 residues. Here the CDR3 reads CASSVALGARTDTQYF. As DNA, the CDR3 is TGTGCCAGCAGCGTAGCGCTGGGGGCCCGAACAGATACGCAGTATTTT. Together with reference TRBV9 and TRBJ2-3, the CDR3 gives the full variable domain: DSGVTQTPKHLITATGQRVTLRCSPRSGDLSVYWYQQSLDQGLQFLIQYYNGEERAKGNILERFSAQQFPDLHSELNLSSLELGDSALYFCASSVALGARTDTQYFGPGTRLTVL.

This clonotype was observed a handful of times. The chain combines TRBV5-1 with TRBJ2-1; D not certain. CDR3 length: 16 amino acids. The germline V gene encodes CDR1 SGHRS and CDR2 YFSETQ. V lost 3 bases and J 2 bases, leaving 15 bases between the germline ends. The DNA of the CDR3 is TGCGCCAGCAGCTCGGGCTGGGCGGTCCCCTACAATGAGCAGTTCTTC. Its protein product is CASSSGWAVPYNEQFF.

V and J are TRBV6-2 or TRBV6-3 and TRBJ1-5; D remains unclear. This CDR3 is 14 amino acids long. Germline CDR1 and CDR2: MNHEY and SVGEGT. Trimming shortened V by 8 bases and J by 0 bases, and 11 bases separated the two germline ends. The CDR3 sequence is CASGGSLSNQPQHF. In DNA form, the CDR3 reads TGTGCCAGCGGCGGATCCCTTAGCAATCAGCCCCAGCATTTT.

The J gene is TRBJ1-2, the V gene TRBV12-3 or TRBV12-4, with a tentative D call TRBD1 (6 bases). V lost 3 bases to trimming and J lost 7 bases, with 15 bases between them. This CDR3 comprises 14 residues. The CDR3, as DNA: TGTGCCAGCAGTTTCTTAGGGGGTCTGGTTGGCTACACCTTC. This translates into CASSFLGGLVGYTF.

This clonotype has more than one count but fewer than ten. This chain uses TRBV4-1 with TRBJ1-5; D gene uncertain. V was pared by 4 bases and J by 6 bases, with 16 bases between. Germline V CDR1 and CDR2: MGHRA, YSYEKL. CDR3 size: 15 residues. The CDR3 bases are TGCGCCAGCAGCCGGATACAGCAAATCGCTCAGCCCCAGCATTTT. The encoded protein is CASSRIQQIAQPQHF.

In this sample, this clonotype turned up a few times. The chain is built from TRBV12-3 or TRBV12-4 and TRBJ2-3; TRBD2 is a possible D gene (5 bases). The V gene lost 6 bases and the J gene lost 2 bases, with 12 bases spanning the gap. The CDR3 totals 14 residues. The CDR3 here is CASSPFRDTDTQYF. The CDR3 nucleotides are TGTGCCAGCAGCCCGTTCCGGGACACAGATACGCAGTATTTT.

The rearrangement links TRBV3-1 to TRBJ2-1, with a possible D match to TRBD2 (5 bases). This CDR3 contains 16 residues. Trimming took 2 bases from V and 2 from J, leaving 13 bases between them. CDR1 LGHDT and CDR2 YNNKEL come from the germline V gene (reference sequence). The CDR3 loop is CASSQPGTRAYNEQFF. The CDR3 DNA reads TGTGCCAGCAGCCAACCGGGCACTAGGGCCTACAATGAGCAGTTCTTC.

The V gene is TRBV12-3 or TRBV12-4, the J gene TRBJ2-2; no firm D call. V was trimmed by 5 bases and J by 2 bases, leaving 12 bases between them. This CDR3 is built from 15 residues. CDR3 region: CASSKPGRNTGELFF. The CDR3 nucleotides read TGTGCCAGCAGTAAACCGGGCCGCAACACCGGGGAGCTGTTTTTT.

Concerning this clonotype: Given a much more abundant clone one base away, this may be a read error. V and J are TRBV20-1 and TRBJ2-5; TRBD1 matches 7 bases. The CDR3 runs 13 residues. The V and J ends lost 5 bases and 2 bases, in that order; junction bases with no gene match: 5. Germline loops: CDR1 DFQATT, CDR2 SNEGSKA (reference sequence). The CDR3 spells CSAPGTVQETQYF. CDR3 coding DNA: TGCAGTGCTCCCGGGACAGTGCAAGAGACCCAGTACTTC.

This clonotype has just one count. The CDR3 DNA reads as TGTGCCAGCAGCTTATGGGGTTATAGCAATCAGCCCCAGCATTTT. Amino acids: CASSLWGYSNQPQHF. The chain carries TRBV7-2 and TRBJ1-5, with unresolved D. The CDR3 loop spans 15 amino acids. Per germline, CDR1 SGHTA and CDR2 FQGNSA. Trimming removed 2 bases at V and 0 bases at J, with 8 bases between.

There are a few counts of this clonotype. This rearrangement joins TRBV6-1 to TRBJ2-3; 11 bases fit TRBD2. Germline CDR1 MNHNS, CDR2 SASEGT. The V segment lost 6 bases and the J segment 4 bases; nucleotides outside the gene matches: 9. This CDR3 comprises 16 residues. CDR3 sequence: CASRNRLAGGPDTQYF. For the CDR3, the DNA is TGTGCCAGCAGGAACCGCCTAGCGGGGGGCCCAGATACGCAGTATTTT.

This clonotype was counted only a few times. V gene TRBV20-1 combines with J gene TRBJ1-1, with no clear D. The CDR3 has 14 residues. Trimming took off 6 bases at V and 3 bases at J, with 17 bases between the two ends. Germline CDR1 is DFQATT and CDR2 is SNEGSKA (reference sequence). The DNA for the CDR3 is TGCAGTGCCACCCCTCCGGGCGGTGACACTGAAGCTTTCTTT. Translation gives CSATPPGGDTEAFF.

The chain combines TRBV5-1 with TRBJ2-3, with D tentatively TRBD1 (5 bases). Germline CDR1 reads SGHRS; CDR2 reads YFSETQ. The CDR3 length is 14 residues. V lost 5 bases and J lost 2, with 12 bases in between. The CDR3, as DNA: TGCGCCAGCAGATCGACAGATTACACAGATACGCAGTATTTT. Its translation is CASRSTDYTDTQYF.

The V and J genes are TRBV4-1 and TRBJ1-5, with D unclear. V lost 4 bases and J lost 6, with 13 bases in between. CDR1 is MGHRA, CDR2 YSYEKL, per germline. The CDR3 has 14 residues. The CDR3 is CASSPVGSGQPQHF. For the CDR3, the DNA is TGCGCCAGCAGCCCGGTCGGCAGCGGTCAGCCCCAGCATTTT.

This chain uses TRBV12-3 or TRBV12-4 with TRBJ1-5; D not resolved. This CDR3 contains 12 residues. The germline V and J ends were trimmed by 5 bases and 6 bases, with 8 bases remaining between them. The CDR3 coding sequence is TGTGCCAGCAGTCTCCCTCCTCAGCCCCAGCATTTT. It codes for CASSLPPQPQHF.

This sequence joins TRBV12-3 or TRBV12-4 and TRBJ2-1; 9 bases fit TRBD2. The CDR3 length is 16 residues. Trimming removed 5 bases from V and 7 bases from J; junction bases left unmatched: 12. The CDR3 protein is CASSTSLAGVGNEQFF. The CDR3 nucleotides read TGTGCCAGCAGTACGAGTTTAGCGGGGGTCGGGAATGAGCAGTTCTTC.

Points on this clonotype: The conserved phenylalanine or tryptophan is not found at the CDR3 terminus, so this likely reflects a read error. V and J are TRBV7-2 and TRBJ2-3; D is unresolved. Germline V gene data show CDR1 as SGHTA and CDR2 as FQGNSA. V lost 5 bases, J lost 5 bases, and 5 bases lay in between. CDR3 length: 11 residues. The CDR3 region has the DNA TGTGCCAGCAGCCCAAGAGATACGCAGTATTGT. Protein product: CASSPRDTQYC.

V usage is TRBV27 and J usage is TRBJ2-1; possibly TRBD1 or TRBD2 for D (7 bases each). V was clipped by 0 bases and J by 7 bases, with 16 bases between them. The length of the CDR3 is 16 residues. Germline V gene data show CDR1 as MNHEY and CDR2 as SMNVEV (reference sequence). The CDR3 sequence is CASSLSRAGGENEQFF. CDR3 in DNA: TGTGCCAGCAGTTTATCGAGGGCAGGGGGGGAGAATGAGCAGTTCTTC.

Turning to this clonotype: This may arise from a read error, as a much more abundant clone is one base away. The chain has TRBV29-1 and TRBJ2-5; possible D gene TRBD1, 6 bases. The CDR3 totals 13 residues. CDR1 is SQVTM and CDR2 is ANQGSEA in the germline V gene. The CDR3 DNA reads TGCAGCGTTAAAGACAGGTACCAAGAGACCCAGTACTTC. It encodes CSVKDRYQETQYF.

This clonotype was seen once. The J gene is TRBJ2-5, the V gene TRBV12-3 or TRBV12-4; maybe TRBD1 (6 bases). The CDR3 sequence is 13 residues long. V was shortened by 4 bases and J by 3 bases, with 9 bases between the two germline ends. CDR3 DNA: TGTGCCAGCAGTTCTAAGGGGGAAGAGACCCAGTACTTC. This encodes CASSSKGEETQYF.

This clonotype was picked up a small number of times. The V gene is TRBV7-8, the J gene TRBJ2-7, with D perhaps being TRBD1 or TRBD2 (7 bases each). CDR1 SGHVS and CDR2 FQNEAQ come from the germline V gene. V shed 1 base and J shed 7 bases, with 20 bases lying between them. The CDR3 runs 16 residues. For the CDR3, the DNA is TGTGCCAGCAGCTTAGAGAGGGCAGGGGGGGTCGAGGAGCAGTACTTC. Translated: CASSLERAGGVEEQYF.

The rearrangement uses TRBV7-9 and TRBJ2-2; 7 bases agree with TRBD2. V lost 3 bases, J lost 1 base, and 5 bases stayed unmatched. The CDR3 runs to 16 residues. Germline V lookup: CDR1 SEHNR, CDR2 FQNEAQ (reference sequence). The DNA for the CDR3 is TGTGCCAGCAGCTTTCTAGCGGACCTGAACACCGGGGAGCTGTTTTTT. It is translated as CASSFLADLNTGELFF.